The entry below describes one T cell receptor (beta chain). TCRdb's copy holds only in-frame clones and misses some; the assay was immunoSEQ multiplex PCR. The table includes almost 85,000 clones, roughly nine tenths detected once. CDR1 and CDR2 (germline): SGHRS, YFSETQ. V shed 4 bases, J shed 0 bases, and the junction held 7 bases outside the gene matches. CDR3 size: 18 residues. This entry comes from a study of OX40 agonist ivuxolimab in advanced cancers. Across the whole study: Three dose-escalation patients had partial responses: one with hepatocellular carcinoma and two with cutaneous melanoma.

The chain combines TRBV5-1 with TRBJ2-3, with 14 bases lining up with TRBD2. The sample was CD4+ or CD8+ T cells sorted from blood, taken in a trial of the OX40 agonist ivuxolimab. The source is an adult with an advanced solid tumor such as melanoma, head and neck, liver or kidney cancer. The CDR3 protein is CASSRGTSGGRSTDTQYF. Here the CDR3 DNA reads TGCGCCAGCAGCCGGGGGACTAGCGGGGGCCGGAGCACAGATACGCAGTATTTT.